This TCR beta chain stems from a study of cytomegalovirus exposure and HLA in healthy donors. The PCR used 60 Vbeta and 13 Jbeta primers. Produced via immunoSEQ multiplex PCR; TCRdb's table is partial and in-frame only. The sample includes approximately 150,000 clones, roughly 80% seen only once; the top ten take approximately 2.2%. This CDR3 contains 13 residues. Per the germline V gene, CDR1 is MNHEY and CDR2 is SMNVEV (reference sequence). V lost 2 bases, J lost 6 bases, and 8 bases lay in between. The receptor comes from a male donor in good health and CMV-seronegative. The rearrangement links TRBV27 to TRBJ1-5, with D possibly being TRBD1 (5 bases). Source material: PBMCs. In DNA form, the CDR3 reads TGTGCCAGCAGTTTAAGGGGCCCTCAGCCCCAGCATTTT. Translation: CASSLRGPQPQHF.